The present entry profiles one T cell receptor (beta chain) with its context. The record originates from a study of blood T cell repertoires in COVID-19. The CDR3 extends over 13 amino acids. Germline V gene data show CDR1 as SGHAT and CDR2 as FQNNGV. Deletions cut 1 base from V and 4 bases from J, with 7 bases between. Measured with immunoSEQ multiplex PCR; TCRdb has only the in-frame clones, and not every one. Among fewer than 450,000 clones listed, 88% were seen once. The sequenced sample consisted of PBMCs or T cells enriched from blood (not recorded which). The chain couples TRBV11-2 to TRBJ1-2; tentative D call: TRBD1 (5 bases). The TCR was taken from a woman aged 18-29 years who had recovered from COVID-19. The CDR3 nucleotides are TGTGCCAGCAGCTTAGGGGACTTCTATGGCTACACCTTC. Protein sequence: CASSLGDFYGYTF. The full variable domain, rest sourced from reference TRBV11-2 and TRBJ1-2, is EAGVAQSPRYKIIEKRQSVAFWCNPISGHATLYWYQQILGQGPKLLIQFQNNGVVDDSQLPKDRFSAERLKGVDSTLKIQPAKLEDSAVYLCASSLGDFYGYTFGSGTRLTVV.